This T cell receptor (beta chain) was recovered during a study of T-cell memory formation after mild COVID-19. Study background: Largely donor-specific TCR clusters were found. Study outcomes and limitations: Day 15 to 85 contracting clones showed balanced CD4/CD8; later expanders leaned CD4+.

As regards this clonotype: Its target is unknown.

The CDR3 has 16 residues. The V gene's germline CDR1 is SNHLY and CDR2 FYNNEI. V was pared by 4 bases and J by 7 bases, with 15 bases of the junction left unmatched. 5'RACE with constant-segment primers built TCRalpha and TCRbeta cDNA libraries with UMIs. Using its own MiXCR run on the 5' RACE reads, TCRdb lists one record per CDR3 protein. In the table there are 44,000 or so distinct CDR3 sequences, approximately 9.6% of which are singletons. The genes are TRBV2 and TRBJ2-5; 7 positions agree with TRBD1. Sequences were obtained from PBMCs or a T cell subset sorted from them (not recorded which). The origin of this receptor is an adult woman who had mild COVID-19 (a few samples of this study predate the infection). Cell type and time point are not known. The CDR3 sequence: CASSGALTGAGRTQYF. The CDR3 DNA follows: TGTGCCAGCAGTGGGGCCCTCACAGGGGCAGGACGGACCCAGTACTTC.